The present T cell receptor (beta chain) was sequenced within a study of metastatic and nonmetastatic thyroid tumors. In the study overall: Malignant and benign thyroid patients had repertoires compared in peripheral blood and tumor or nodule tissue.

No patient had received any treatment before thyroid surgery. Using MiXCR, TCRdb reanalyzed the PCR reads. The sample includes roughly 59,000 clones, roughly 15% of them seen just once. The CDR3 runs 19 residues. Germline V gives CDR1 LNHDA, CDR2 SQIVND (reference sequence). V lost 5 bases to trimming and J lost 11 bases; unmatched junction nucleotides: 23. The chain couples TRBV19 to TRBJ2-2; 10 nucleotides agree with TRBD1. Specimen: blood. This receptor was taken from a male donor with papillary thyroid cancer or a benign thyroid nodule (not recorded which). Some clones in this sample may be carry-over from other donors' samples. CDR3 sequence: CASSPRGQGVYANTCELFF. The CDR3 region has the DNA TGTGCCAGTAGTCCCCGAGGACAGGGGGTTTACGCGAACACCTGTGAGCTGTTTTTT.